These 21 T cell receptor beta chains originate from one sample sequenced in a study of metastatic and nonmetastatic thyroid tumors. None of the patients had undergone any treatment ahead of thyroid surgery. TCRdb re-called clones from the PCR reads using MiXCR. The table shows some 4,300 clones, with around 30% occurring only once. Sequenced material: adjacent normal tissue. These receptors all come from a male donor with papillary thyroid cancer or a benign thyroid nodule (not recorded which). Some clones in this sample may be carry-over from other donors' samples.

As to this clone: The germline gene is not matched at one end of the junction; a read error may be the cause. V is TRBV20-1 and J is TRBJ2-1, with D hard to call. The CDR3 has 14 residues. Germline loops: CDR1 DFQATT, CDR2 SNEGSKA (reference sequence). The CDR3 protein is CGASIRIPIDEQVF. The CDR3 bases are TGCGGTGCTAGTATTCGAATCCCGATTGATGAGCAGGTCTTC.

The chain couples TRBV3-1 to TRBJ1-6, with TRBD1 identical over 7 bases. The V gene's germline CDR1 is LGHDT and CDR2 YNNKEL (reference sequence). The CDR3 is made up of 16 amino acids. Germline trimming cut 3 bases from V and 9 bases from J; bases unmatched to any gene: 11. The DNA of the CDR3 is TGTGCCAGCAGCCATTTAGGAGGGGGCAGAGTTTCACCCCTCCACTTT. Translation: CASSHLGGGRVSPLHF.

This clone is categorized as large. The CDR3 is CASSLHQGFPEAFF. The CDR3 DNA reads TGTGCCAGCAGTTTACACCAGGGTTTCCCTGAAGCTTTCTTT. The chain employs TRBV28 and TRBJ1-1; a weak D match, TRBD1 (5 bases). Germline CDR1 is MDHEN and CDR2 is SYDVKM. V was clipped by 2 bases and J by 6 bases, with 13 bases between them. This CDR3 is built from 14 residues.

The chain has TRBV7-9 and TRBJ2-7, with TRBD1 as a possible D gene (5 bases). Deletions cut 3 bases from V and 2 bases from J, with 8 bases between. The CDR3 is 13 residues long. The V gene's germline CDR1 is SEHNR and CDR2 FQNEAQ (reference sequence). CDR3 DNA: TGTGCCAGCAGCTTCGACAGTCCCTACGAGCAGTACTTC. Translated, it gives CASSFDSPYEQYF.

J is TRBJ2-7 and V is TRBV20-1; tentatively, D is TRBD1 (5 bases). CDR1 is DFQATT, CDR2 SNEGSKA, per germline (reference sequence). The CDR3 consists of 13 residues. Trimming cost V 6 bases and J 10 bases, with 22 bases left between them. CDR3 sequence: CSAPVPWGSDQYF. In DNA form, the CDR3 reads TGCAGTGCCCCGGTTCCCTGGGGCAGTGATCAGTACTTC.

The chain uses TRBV11-1 and TRBJ2-3, with 11 bases aligning to TRBD1. V was pared by 5 bases and J by 4 bases, with 5 bases of the junction left unmatched. CDR1 and CDR2 from the germline V gene are SGHAT and FQDESV (reference sequence). This CDR3 contains 15 residues. In nucleotides, the CDR3 is TGTGCCAGCAGCCCTCGGACAGGGGGCTCAGATACGCAGTATTTT. Amino acid sequence: CASSPRTGGSDTQYF. The variable domain in full, completed from reference TRBV11-1 and TRBJ2-3, reads EAEVAQSPRYKITEKSQAVAFWCDPISGHATLYWYRQILGQGPELLVQFQDESVVDDSQLPKDRFSAERLKGVDSTLKIQPAELGDSAMYLCASSPRTGGSDTQYFGPGTRLTVL.

This clone was seen only a few times. CDR3 nucleotides: TGTGCCAGCAGTGTTAGGGGAAACAACCCCGGGGAGCAGTACTTC. Residues: CASSVRGNNPGEQYF. V is TRBV6-1 and J is TRBJ2-7, with D perhaps TRBD1 (5 bases). Germline CDR1 is MNHNS and CDR2 is SASEGT. The CDR3 has 15 residues. V lost 4 bases and J 7 bases, leaving 20 bases between the germline ends.

V gene TRBV18 combines with J gene TRBJ2-3, with D perhaps assigned TRBD1 or TRBD2 (5 bases each). V lost 2 bases to trimming and J lost 4 bases, with 10 bases between them. The CDR3 consists of 14 residues. In germline, CDR1 is KGHSH, CDR2 LQKENI. This CDR3 is CASSPLGVPDTQYF. The CDR3 DNA sequence: TGTGCCAGCTCACCATTGGGGGTGCCAGATACGCAGTATTTT.

The sample holds a few counts of this clone. The CDR3 region has the DNA TGTGCCAGCAGTGACCGACGGGGGGGGTCGGACACAGATACGCAGTATTTT. It codes for CASSDRRGGSDTDTQYF. The rearrangement uses TRBV6-1 and TRBJ2-3; TRBD2 agrees at 8 bases. Germline V gene sequence: CDR1 MNHNS, CDR2 SASEGT. The CDR3 spans 17 residues. The V gene end was trimmed by 3 bases and the J gene end by 2 bases; junction bases not matched to a gene: 10.

This clone appeared a few times. V usage is TRBV6-1 and J usage is TRBJ2-6; 9 bases are a match to TRBD1. Germline trimming cut 8 bases from V and 4 bases from J; bases unmatched to any gene: 9. The CDR3 is made up of 16 amino acids. CDR1 MNHNS and CDR2 SASEGT come from the germline V gene. In DNA form, the CDR3 reads TGTGCCAGCGGTGTTGGACAGGGGACCGGGGCCAACGTCCTGACTTTC. Protein: CASGVGQGTGANVLTF.

The chain links TRBV28 to TRBJ1-3; no clear D. V lost 7 bases, J lost 0 bases, and 7 bases lay in between. CDR3 length: 13 amino acids. In germline, CDR1 is MDHEN, CDR2 SYDVKM. CDR3 coding DNA: TGTGCCAGCAATGAGGTCTCTGGAAACACCATATATTTT. Amino acid sequence: CASNEVSGNTIYF.

A few counts support this clone. The rearrangement links TRBV6-1 to TRBJ1-1, with 12 bases aligning to TRBD1. Losses at the gene ends were 6 bases for V and 6 bases for J; bases not matched to a gene: 2. CDR1 is MNHNS and CDR2 is SASEGT in the germline V gene. The CDR3 is 13 amino acids. The CDR3 protein is CASRGTGGSEAFF. The CDR3, as DNA: TGTGCCAGCAGAGGGACAGGGGGCTCTGAAGCTTTCTTT.

By share of the sample, this clone is medium-sized (0.01 to 0.1%). The chain has TRBV10-3 and TRBJ2-3; the match to TRBD1 covers 10 bases. Germline V lookup: CDR1 ENHRY, CDR2 SYGVKD. This CDR3 contains 16 residues. V was pared by 8 bases and J by 3 bases, with 11 bases of the junction left unmatched. The CDR3 region has the DNA TGTGCCATCTCCACGGGTGACAGGGGGCTGACAGATACGCAGTATTTT. This translates into CAISTGDRGLTDTQYF.

The chain uses TRBV20-1 and TRBJ2-7, with 10 bases aligning to TRBD2. V lost 6 bases, J lost 5 bases, and 16 bases stayed unmatched. The CDR3 has 16 amino acids. The germline V gene encodes CDR1 DFQATT and CDR2 SNEGSKA (reference sequence). CDR3 DNA sequence: TGCAGTGCCATCACAGCTAGCGGGAGATCCCCCCACGAGCAGTACTTC. Its translation: CSAITASGRSPHEQYF.

This clone was detected only a few times. The chain couples TRBV29-1 to TRBJ1-5, with D perhaps matching TRBD1 (5 bases). Looked up from germline, CDR1 is SQVTM and CDR2 is ANQGSEA. The V and J ends lost 0 bases and 7 bases respectively, with 13 bases between them. The CDR3 runs 14 residues. CDR3 sequence reads: CSVEDGGVCQPQHF. The CDR3 DNA follows: TGCAGCGTTGAAGATGGGGGGGTATGCCAGCCCCAGCATTTT.

The chain links TRBV11-2 to TRBJ1-2; weak D call: TRBD1 (5 bases). Trimming removed 5 bases from V and 4 bases from J, with 20 bases in between. Germline V gene data show CDR1 as SGHAT and CDR2 as FQNNGV. This CDR3 has 16 residues. DNA of the CDR3: TGTGCCAGCAGCACGTATACAGGAGGGGATAGCTATGGCTACACCTTC. Translation: CASSTYTGGDSYGYTF.

The chain joins TRBV2 to TRBJ1-2, with 8 bases fitting TRBD1. Trimming at V came to 6 bases and at J to 2 bases, leaving 11 bases not matched to a gene. The CDR3 contains 16 residues. The germline CDR1 and CDR2 sequences are SNHLY and FYNNEI. Here the CDR3 reads CASRAPGQAINYGYTF. The CDR3, as DNA: TGTGCCAGCAGGGCACCGGGACAGGCGATAAACTATGGCTACACCTTC.

The chain links TRBV20-1 to TRBJ1-1, with D unresolved. CDR3 length: 14 amino acids. Germline V gives CDR1 DFQATT, CDR2 SNEGSKA (reference sequence). Trimming removed 5 bases at V and 8 bases at J, with 21 bases between. The CDR3 loop is CSAPRPHHFPEAFF. In DNA form, the CDR3 reads TGCAGTGCTCCCCGACCGCACCACTTCCCGGAAGCTTTCTTT.

This clone ranks as large. The chain combines TRBV10-3 with TRBJ1-2, with 8 bases identical to TRBD1. Looked up from germline, CDR1 is ENHRY and CDR2 is SYGVKD. V trimming: 4 bases; J trimming: 7 bases; junction bases outside the gene matches: 11. The CDR3 length is 15 residues. DNA of the CDR3: TGTGCCATCAGTGGCTCCCCCACAGGGGGTTTTGGCTACACCTTC. Protein sequence: CAISGSPTGGFGYTF.

This clone appeared a few times. Relative to the germline gene, one junction end is altered; a read error may explain this. V usage is TRBV6-1 and J usage is TRBJ1-6; the D gene is possibly TRBD1 (6 bases). The CDR3 totals 15 residues. The germline V gene encodes CDR1 MNHNS and CDR2 SASEGT. DNA of the CDR3: TGTGCCAGCAGTGAAGCGAGGGGGGCGCAGCTATCCCTCCAATTT. Translation gives CASSEARGAQLSLQF.

This clone has a handful of counts. This chain connects TRBV6-2 or TRBV6-3 to TRBJ2-4; 9 bases line up with TRBD1. With 2 bases clipped from V and 7 bases from J, the junction kept 9 bases outside the gene matches. The CDR3 totals 16 residues. From germline, CDR1 is MNHEY and CDR2 SVGEGT. The CDR3 DNA is TGTGCCAGCAGTTACGGCCCCCTTGGACAGGGGAACATTCAGTACTTC. Protein product: CASSYGPLGQGNIQYF.